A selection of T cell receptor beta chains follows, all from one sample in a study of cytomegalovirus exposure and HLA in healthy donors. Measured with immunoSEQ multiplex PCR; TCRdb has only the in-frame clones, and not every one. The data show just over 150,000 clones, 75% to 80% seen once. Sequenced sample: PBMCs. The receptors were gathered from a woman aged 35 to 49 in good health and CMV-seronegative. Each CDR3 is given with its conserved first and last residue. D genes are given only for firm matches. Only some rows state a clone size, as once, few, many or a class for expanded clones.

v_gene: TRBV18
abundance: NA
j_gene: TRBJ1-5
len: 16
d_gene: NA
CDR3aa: CASSPQETVSNQPQHF
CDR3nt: TGTGCCAGCTCACCCCAAGAGACAGTGAGCAATCAGCCCCAGCATTTT

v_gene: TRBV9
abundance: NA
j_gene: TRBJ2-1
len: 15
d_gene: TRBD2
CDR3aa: CASSSRGDSYNEQFF
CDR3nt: TGTGCCAGCAGCTCGCGGGGGGACTCCTACAATGAGCAGTTCTTC

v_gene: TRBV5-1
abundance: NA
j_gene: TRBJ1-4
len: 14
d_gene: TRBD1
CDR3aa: CASSLQGINEKLFF
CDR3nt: TGCGCCAGCAGCTTACAGGGGATTAATGAAAAACTGTTTTTT

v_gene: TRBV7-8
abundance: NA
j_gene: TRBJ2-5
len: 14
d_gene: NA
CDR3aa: CASSLSGLQETQYF
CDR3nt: TGTGCCAGCAGCTTATCAGGACTACAAGAGACCCAGTACTTC

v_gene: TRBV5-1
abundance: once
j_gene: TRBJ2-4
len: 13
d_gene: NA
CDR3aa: CASSLSIENIQYF
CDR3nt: TGCGCCAGCAGCTTGAGTATAGAAAACATTCAGTACTTC

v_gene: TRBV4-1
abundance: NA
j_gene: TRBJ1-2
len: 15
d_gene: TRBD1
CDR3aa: CATKRTGGFGGDYTF
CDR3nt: TGCGCCACCAAACGGACAGGGGGCTTTGGAGGGGATTACACCTTC

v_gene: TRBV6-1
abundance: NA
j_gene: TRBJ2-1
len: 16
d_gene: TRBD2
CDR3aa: CASSEPERGSYNEQFF
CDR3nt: TGTGCCAGCAGTGAACCGGAGCGGGGATCCTACAATGAGCAGTTCTTC

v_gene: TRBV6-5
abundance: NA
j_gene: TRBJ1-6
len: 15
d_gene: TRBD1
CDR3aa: CASTRQGPNNSPLHF
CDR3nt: TGTGCCAGCACTCGACAGGGGCCCAATAATTCACCCCTCCACTTT

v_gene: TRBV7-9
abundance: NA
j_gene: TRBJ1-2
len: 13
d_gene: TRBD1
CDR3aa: CASSYGQGSGYTF
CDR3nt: TGTGCCAGCAGCTACGGACAGGGGAGTGGCTACACCTTC

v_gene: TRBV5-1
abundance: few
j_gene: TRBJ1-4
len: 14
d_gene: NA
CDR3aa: CASSLAGSNEKLFF
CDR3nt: TGCGCCAGCAGCTTGGCAGGTTCTAATGAAAAACTGTTTTTT

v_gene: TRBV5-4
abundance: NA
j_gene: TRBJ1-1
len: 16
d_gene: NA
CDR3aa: CASSLDGGSLNTEAFF
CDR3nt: TGTGCCAGCAGCTTGGATGGGGGCAGCTTGAACACTGAAGCTTTCTTT

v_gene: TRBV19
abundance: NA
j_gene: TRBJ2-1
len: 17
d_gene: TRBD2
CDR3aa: CASSIELWRGGYNEQFF
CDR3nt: TGTGCCAGTAGTATAGAGCTTTGGCGGGGGGGCTACAATGAGCAGTTCTTC

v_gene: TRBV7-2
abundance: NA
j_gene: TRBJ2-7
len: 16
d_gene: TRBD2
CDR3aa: CASSLWASGGVYEQYF
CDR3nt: TGTGCCAGCAGCTTATGGGCTAGCGGGGGGGTGTACGAGCAGTACTTC

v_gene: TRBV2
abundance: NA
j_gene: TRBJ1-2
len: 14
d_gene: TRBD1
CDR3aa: CASREGQGQYGYTF
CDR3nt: TGTGCCAGCAGGGAGGGACAGGGGCAGTATGGCTACACCTTC

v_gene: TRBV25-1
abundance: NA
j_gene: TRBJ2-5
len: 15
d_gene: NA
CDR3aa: CASSEPRQGFETQYF
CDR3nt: TGTGCCAGCAGTGAGCCTAGGCAGGGCTTCGAGACCCAGTACTTC

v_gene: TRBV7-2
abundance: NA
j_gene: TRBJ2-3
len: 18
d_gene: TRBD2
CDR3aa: CASSLVGVSGGSTDTQYF
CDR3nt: TGTGCCAGCAGCTTAGTTGGAGTTAGCGGGGGCAGCACAGATACGCAGTATTTT

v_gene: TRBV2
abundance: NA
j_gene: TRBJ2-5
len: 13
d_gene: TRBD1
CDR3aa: CASRLQGAGEQYF
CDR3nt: TGTGCCAGCAGGCTCCAGGGGGCTGGTGAGCAGTACTTC

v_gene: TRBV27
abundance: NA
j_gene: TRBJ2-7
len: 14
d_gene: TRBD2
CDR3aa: CASSLSAGGYEQYF
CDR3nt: TGTGCCAGCAGTTTATCGGCGGGGGGCTACGAGCAGTACTTC

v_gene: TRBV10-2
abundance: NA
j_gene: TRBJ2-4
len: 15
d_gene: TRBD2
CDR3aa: CASSSFRGEKNIQYF
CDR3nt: TGCGCCAGCAGTTCATTTCGGGGGGAGAAAAACATTCAGTACTTC

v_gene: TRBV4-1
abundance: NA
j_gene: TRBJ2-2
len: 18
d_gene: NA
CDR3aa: CASSQGRLGSANTGELFF
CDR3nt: TGCGCCAGCAGCCAAGGTAGGCTTGGGAGCGCGAACACCGGGGAGCTGTTTTTT

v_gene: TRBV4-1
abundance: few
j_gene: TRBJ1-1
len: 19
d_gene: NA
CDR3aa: CASSPGPLSTRKTVSKAFF
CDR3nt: TGCGCCAGCAGCCCGGGTCCTTTATCCACGAGAAAGACTGTTTCTAAAGCTTTCTTT

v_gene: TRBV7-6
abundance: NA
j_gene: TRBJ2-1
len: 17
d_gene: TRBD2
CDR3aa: CASSLNLVSGGNNEQFF
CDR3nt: TGTGCCAGCAGCTTAAATCTTGTTAGCGGGGGCAACAATGAGCAGTTCTTC

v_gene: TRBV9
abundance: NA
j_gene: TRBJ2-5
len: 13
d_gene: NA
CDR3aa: CASSPDTQETQYF
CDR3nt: TGTGCCAGCAGCCCGGACACGCAAGAGACCCAGTACTTC

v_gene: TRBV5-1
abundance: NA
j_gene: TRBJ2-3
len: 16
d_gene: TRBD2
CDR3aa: CASSGRLAGLADTQYF
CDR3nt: TGCGCCAGCAGCGGCAGACTAGCGGGGTTGGCAGATACGCAGTATTTT

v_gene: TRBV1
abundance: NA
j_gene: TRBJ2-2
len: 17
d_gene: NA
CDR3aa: CTSSQEGTSGEAGELFF
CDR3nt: TGCACCAGCAGCCAAGAGGGGACTAGCGGGGAGGCCGGGGAGCTGTTTTTT

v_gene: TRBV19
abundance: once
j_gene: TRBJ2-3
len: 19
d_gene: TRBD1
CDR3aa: CASSIGRLRQGGSTDTQYF
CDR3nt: TGTGCCAGTAGTATAGGACGACTCCGACAGGGGGGGAGCACAGATACGCAGTATTTT

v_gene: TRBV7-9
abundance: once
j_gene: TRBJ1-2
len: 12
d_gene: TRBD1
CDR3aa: CASSLTGDGYTF
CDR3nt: TGTGCCAGCAGCTTAACAGGGGATGGCTACACCTTC

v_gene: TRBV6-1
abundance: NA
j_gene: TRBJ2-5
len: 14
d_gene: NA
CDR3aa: CASSELYREETQYF
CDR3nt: TGTGCCAGCAGTGAATTGTATAGAGAAGAGACCCAGTACTTC

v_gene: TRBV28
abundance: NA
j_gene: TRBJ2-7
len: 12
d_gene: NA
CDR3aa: CATGQSSYEQYF
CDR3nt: TGTGCCACAGGACAGAGCTCCTACGAGCAGTACTTC

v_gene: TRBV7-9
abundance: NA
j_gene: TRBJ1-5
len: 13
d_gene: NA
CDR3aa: CASAVGGNQPQHF
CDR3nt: TGTGCCAGCGCGGTAGGGGGAAATCAGCCCCAGCATTTT

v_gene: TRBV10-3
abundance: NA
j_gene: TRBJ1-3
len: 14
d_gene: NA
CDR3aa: CAISDRVSGNTIYF
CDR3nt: TGTGCCATCAGTGACAGGGTTTCTGGAAACACCATATATTTT